This TCR beta chain was identified during a study of graft-versus-host responses after intestinal transplantation. Repertoires were generated with immunoSEQ multiplex PCR, while TCRdb's copy carries only in-frame clones and drops some. Among about 90,000 clones listed, roughly 92% were seen once. Points on this clone: What it recognizes is unknown.

This specimen was unstimulated CD4+ T cells sorted from spleen or lymph node cells, taken before intestinal transplant. This sequence originates from a human donor who received an intestinal transplant.

CDR3 coding DNA: TGTGCCAGCAGCTTAATGGCGGCGGACCGAGCGAACACCGGGGAGCTGTTTTTT. Its protein is CASSLMAADRANTGELFF. This chain links TRBV7-6 with TRBJ2-2; no reliable D call. Per the germline V gene, CDR1 is SGHVS and CDR2 is FNYEAQ. Trimming pared 2 bases from V and 0 bases from J, leaving 16 bases between. This CDR3 has 18 amino acids.